These 6 T cell receptor beta chains were all obtained from the same sample, sequenced in a study of blood T cell repertoires in COVID-19. Profiled with immunoSEQ multiplex PCR; TCRdb holds only in-frame clones, not every one. The sample yields 150,000 to 200,000 clones, about 87% seen once. Sequencing used peripheral blood. The receptors shown here come from a man aged 35-49 years with active or convalescent COVID-19.

The V gene is TRBV5-4, the J gene TRBJ1-2; perhaps TRBD1 as D (6 bases). CDR1 and CDR2 (germline): SGHNT, YYREEE (reference sequence). The CDR3 runs 17 residues. Deletions cut 4 bases from V and 5 bases from J, with 24 bases between. The CDR3 DNA reads as TGTGCCAGCAGCAGGGGGATACTACCGACCACGGAATATGGCTACACCTTC. Translation: CASSRGILPTTEYGYTF.

The chain is built from TRBV11-1 and TRBJ1-1; TRBD1 might be the D (6 bases). CDR1 is SGHAT and CDR2 is FQDESV in the germline V gene (reference sequence). CDR3 length equals 13 residues. V lost 5 bases, J lost 5 bases, and 12 bases lay in between. As DNA, the CDR3 is TGTGCCAGCAGCCCCTACAGGGAAACTGAAGCTTTCTTT. This translates into CASSPYRETEAFF.

The rearrangement uses TRBV20-1 and TRBJ2-3; 7 bases fit TRBD2. This CDR3 is 14 amino acids long. The trim removed 3 bases at V and 2 bases at J, leaving 5 bases unmatched. Germline CDR1 reads DFQATT; CDR2 reads SNEGSKA (reference sequence). The CDR3 DNA reads TGCAGTGCTAGTCGTCTAGCGGACACAGATACGCAGTATTTT. The encoded protein is CSASRLADTDTQYF.

This chain uses TRBV30 with TRBJ2-3; D perhaps matches TRBD2 (5 bases). The CDR3 is 13 amino acids. CDR1 is GTSNPN, CDR2 SVGIG, per germline (reference sequence). The CDR3 nucleotides read TGTGCTGTAAGTCGGGGATTTACAGATACGCAGTATTTT. Its protein is CAVSRGFTDTQYF.

The CDR3 reads CASSQGPGEVYGYTF. CDR3 nucleotide sequence: TGCGCCAGCAGCCAAGGTCCGGGGGAGGTCTATGGCTACACCTTC. The chain recombines TRBV4-1 with TRBJ1-2, with D possibly TRBD1 on 5 matching bases. This CDR3 region has 15 residues. Germline values: CDR1 MGHRA, CDR2 YSYEKL. The V and J ends lost 1 base and 4 bases respectively, with 13 bases between them.

This sequence joins TRBV5-5 and TRBJ1-6; 8 bases are a match to TRBD1. Trimming removed 2 bases from V and 10 bases from J; junction bases left unmatched: 5. CDR1 and CDR2 from the germline V gene are SGHKS and YYEKEE (reference sequence). The CDR3 has 14 residues. CDR3 region: CASSFGQGSSPLHF. Written as DNA, the CDR3 is TGTGCCAGCAGCTTCGGACAGGGCTCATCACCCCTCCACTTT.